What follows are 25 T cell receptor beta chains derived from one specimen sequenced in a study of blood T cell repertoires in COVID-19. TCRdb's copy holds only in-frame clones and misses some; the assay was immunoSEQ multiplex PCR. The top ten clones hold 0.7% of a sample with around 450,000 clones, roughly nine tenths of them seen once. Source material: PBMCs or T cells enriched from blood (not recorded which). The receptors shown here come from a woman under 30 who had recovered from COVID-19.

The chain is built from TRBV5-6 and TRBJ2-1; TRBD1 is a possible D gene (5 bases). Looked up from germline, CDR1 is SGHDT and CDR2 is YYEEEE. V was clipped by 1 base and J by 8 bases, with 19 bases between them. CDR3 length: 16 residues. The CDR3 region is CASSLSNWAGHDEQFF. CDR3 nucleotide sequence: TGTGCCAGCAGCTTGTCGAACTGGGCAGGGCACGATGAGCAGTTCTTC. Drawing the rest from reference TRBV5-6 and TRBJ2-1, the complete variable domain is DAGVTQSPTHLIKTRGQQVTLRCSPKSGHDTVSWYQQALGQGPQFIFQYYEEEERQRGNFPDRFSGHQFPNYSSELNVNALLLGDSALYLCASSLSNWAGHDEQFFGPGTRLTVL.

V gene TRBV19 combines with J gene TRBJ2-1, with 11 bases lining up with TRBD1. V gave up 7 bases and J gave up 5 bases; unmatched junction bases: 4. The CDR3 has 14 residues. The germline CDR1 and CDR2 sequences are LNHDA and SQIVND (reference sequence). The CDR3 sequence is CASKGQGADNEQFF. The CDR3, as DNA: TGTGCCAGTAAAGGACAGGGGGCTGACAATGAGCAGTTCTTC.

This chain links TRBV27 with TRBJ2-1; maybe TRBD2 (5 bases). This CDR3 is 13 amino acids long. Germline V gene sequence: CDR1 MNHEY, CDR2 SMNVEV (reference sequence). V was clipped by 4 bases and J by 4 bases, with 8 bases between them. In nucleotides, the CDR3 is TGTGCCAGCAGTTGGACGGGGTACAATGAGCAGTTCTTC. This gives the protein CASSWTGYNEQFF.

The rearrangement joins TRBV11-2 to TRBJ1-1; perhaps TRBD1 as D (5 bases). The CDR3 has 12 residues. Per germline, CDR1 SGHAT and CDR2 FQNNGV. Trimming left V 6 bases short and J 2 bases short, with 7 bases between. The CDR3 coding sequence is TGTGCCAGCAGACAGGAAAACACTGAAGCTTTCTTT. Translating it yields CASRQENTEAFF.

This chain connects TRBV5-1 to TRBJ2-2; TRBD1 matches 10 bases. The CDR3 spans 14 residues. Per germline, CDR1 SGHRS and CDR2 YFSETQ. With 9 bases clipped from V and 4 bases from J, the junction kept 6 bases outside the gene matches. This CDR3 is CATRTGGGTGELFF. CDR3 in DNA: TGCGCCACCCGGACAGGGGGAGGCACCGGGGAGCTGTTTTTT.

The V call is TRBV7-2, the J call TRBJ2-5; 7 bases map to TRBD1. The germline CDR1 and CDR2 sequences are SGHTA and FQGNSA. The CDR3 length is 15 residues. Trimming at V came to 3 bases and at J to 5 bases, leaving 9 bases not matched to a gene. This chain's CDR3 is CASSFLGGAGETQYF. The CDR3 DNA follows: TGTGCCAGCAGCTTCTTAGGGGGCGCAGGGGAGACCCAGTACTTC.

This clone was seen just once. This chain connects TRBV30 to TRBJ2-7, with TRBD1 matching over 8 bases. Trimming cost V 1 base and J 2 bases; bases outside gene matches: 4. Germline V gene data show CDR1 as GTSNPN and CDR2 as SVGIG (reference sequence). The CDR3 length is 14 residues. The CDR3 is CAWSAGTGPYEQYF. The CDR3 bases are TGTGCCTGGAGTGCAGGGACAGGTCCCTACGAGCAGTACTTC.

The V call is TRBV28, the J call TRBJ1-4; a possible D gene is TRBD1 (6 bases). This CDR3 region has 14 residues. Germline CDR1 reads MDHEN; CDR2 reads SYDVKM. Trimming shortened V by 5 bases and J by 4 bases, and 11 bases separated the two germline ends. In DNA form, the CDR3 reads TGTGCCAGCAGTGCGACAGGCCGTAATGAAAAACTGTTTTTT. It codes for CASSATGRNEKLFF.

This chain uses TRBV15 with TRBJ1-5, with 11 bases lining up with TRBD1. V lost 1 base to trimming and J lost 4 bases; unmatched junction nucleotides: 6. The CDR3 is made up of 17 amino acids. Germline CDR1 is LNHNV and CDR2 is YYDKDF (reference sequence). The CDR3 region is CATSRGGGDRGNQPQHF. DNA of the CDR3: TGTGCCACCAGCAGAGGGGGCGGGGACAGGGGGAATCAGCCCCAGCATTTT.

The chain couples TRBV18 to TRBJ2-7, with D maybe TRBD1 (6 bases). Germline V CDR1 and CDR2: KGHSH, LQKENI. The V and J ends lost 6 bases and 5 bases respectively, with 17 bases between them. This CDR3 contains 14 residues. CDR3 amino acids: CASSPKTGTHEQYF. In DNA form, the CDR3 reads TGTGCCAGCTCGCCTAAAACAGGGACACACGAGCAGTACTTC.

DNA of the CDR3: TGTGCCAGCAGTCCCGGGACAGGGAGAAATTCACCCCTCCACTTT. Protein: CASSPGTGRNSPLHF. The chain carries TRBV27 and TRBJ1-6; 9 nucleotides align to TRBD1. The CDR3 has 15 residues. V shed 5 bases, J shed 7 bases, and the junction held 6 bases outside the gene matches. From germline, CDR1 is MNHEY and CDR2 SMNVEV (reference sequence).

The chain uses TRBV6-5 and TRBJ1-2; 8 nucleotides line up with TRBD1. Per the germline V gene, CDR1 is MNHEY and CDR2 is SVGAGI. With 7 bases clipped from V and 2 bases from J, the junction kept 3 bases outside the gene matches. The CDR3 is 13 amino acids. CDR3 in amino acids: CASIRTGNYGYTF. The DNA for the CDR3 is TGTGCCAGCATCCGGACAGGGAACTATGGCTACACCTTC.

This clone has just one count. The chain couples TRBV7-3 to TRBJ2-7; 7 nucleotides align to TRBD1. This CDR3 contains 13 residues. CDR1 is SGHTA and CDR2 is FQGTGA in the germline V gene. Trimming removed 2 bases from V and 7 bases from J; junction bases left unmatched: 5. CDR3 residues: CASSLGTDREQYF. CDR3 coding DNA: TGTGCCAGCAGCTTAGGGACAGATCGGGAGCAGTACTTC.

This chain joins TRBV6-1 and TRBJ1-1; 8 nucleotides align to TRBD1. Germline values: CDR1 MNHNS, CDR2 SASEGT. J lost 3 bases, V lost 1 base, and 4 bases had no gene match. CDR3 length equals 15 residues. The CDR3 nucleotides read TGTGCCAGCAGTGAAGATTACAGGGGGGACACTGAAGCTTTCTTT. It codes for CASSEDYRGDTEAFF.

The CDR3 sequence is CASSMSSNQPQHF. CDR3 nucleotides: TGTGCCAGTAGTATGAGCAGCAATCAGCCCCAGCATTTT. The chain employs TRBV19 and TRBJ1-5; D remains ambiguous. Germline lookup yields CDR1 LNHDA and CDR2 SQIVND (reference sequence). CDR3 length: 13 amino acids. V dropped 3 bases and J dropped 1 base, with 4 bases sitting between them.

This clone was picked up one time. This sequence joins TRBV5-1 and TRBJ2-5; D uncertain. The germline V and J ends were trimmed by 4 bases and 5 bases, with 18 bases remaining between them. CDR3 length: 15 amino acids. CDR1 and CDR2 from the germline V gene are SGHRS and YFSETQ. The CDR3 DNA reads TGCGCCAGCAGCCTAACCGGGTCAGTCGGCGAGACCCAGTACTTC. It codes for CASSLTGSVGETQYF. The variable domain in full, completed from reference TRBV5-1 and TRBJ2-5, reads KAGVTQTPRYLIKTRGQQVTLSCSPISGHRSVSWYQQTPGQGLQFLFEYFSETQRNKGNFPGRFSGRQFSNSRSEMNVSTLELGDSALYLCASSLTGSVGETQYFGPGTRLLVL.

CDR3 sequence reads: CASSFGPSGTFYNEQFF. CDR3 bases: TGTGCCAGCAGTTTCGGGCCAAGCGGGACATTCTACAATGAGCAGTTCTTC. The rearrangement joins TRBV27 to TRBJ2-1; D possibly corresponds to TRBD2 (7 bases). Germline CDR1 reads MNHEY; CDR2 reads SMNVEV (reference sequence). V lost 3 bases to trimming and J lost 3 bases, with 18 bases between them. The CDR3 contains 17 residues.

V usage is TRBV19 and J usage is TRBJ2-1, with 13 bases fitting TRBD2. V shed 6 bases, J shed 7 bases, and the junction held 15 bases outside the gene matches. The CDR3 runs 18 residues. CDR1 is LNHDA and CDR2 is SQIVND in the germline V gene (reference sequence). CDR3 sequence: CASSPTSGGALRRNEQFF. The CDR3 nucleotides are TGTGCCAGTAGCCCCACTAGCGGGGGGGCCCTGAGGAGGAATGAGCAGTTCTTC.

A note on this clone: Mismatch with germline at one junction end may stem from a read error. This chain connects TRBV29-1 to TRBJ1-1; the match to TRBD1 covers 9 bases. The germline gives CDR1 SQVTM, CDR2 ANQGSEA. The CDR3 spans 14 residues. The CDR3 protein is CSFDPGTGTTEAFF. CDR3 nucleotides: TGCAGCTTTGATCCCGGGACAGGGACCACTGAAGCTTTCTTT.

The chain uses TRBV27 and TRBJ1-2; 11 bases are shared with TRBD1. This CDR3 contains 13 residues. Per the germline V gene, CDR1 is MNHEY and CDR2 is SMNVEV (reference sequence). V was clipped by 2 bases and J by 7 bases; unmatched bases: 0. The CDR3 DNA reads TGTGCCAGCAGTTTAGGACAGGGGGCTGGCTACACCTTC. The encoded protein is CASSLGQGAGYTF.

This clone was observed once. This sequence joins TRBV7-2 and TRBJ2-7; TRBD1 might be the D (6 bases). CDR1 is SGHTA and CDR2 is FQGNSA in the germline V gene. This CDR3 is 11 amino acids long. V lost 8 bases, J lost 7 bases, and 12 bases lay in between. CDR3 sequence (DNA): TGTGCCAGCGCACAGGGATGGGAGCAGTACTTC. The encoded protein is CASAQGWEQYF.

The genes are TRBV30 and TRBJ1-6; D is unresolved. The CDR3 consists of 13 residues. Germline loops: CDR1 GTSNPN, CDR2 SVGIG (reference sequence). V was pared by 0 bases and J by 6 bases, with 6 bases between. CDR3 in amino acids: CAWSVESNSPLHF. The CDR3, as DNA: TGTGCCTGGAGTGTCGAGAGTAATTCACCCCTCCACTTT.

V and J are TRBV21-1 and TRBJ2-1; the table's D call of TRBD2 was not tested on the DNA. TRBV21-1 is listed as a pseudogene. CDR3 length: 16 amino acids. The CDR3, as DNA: TGTGCCAGCAGCACAATAGCGGGGGGGCAACACAATGAGCAGTTCTTC. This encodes CASSTIAGGQHNEQFF.

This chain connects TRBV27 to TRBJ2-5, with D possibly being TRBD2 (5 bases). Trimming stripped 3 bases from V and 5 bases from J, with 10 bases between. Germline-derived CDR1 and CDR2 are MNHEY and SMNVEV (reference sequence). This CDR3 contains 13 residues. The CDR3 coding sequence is TGTGCCAGCAGTTTCACCAGAGGGGAGACCCAGTACTTC. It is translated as CASSFTRGETQYF.

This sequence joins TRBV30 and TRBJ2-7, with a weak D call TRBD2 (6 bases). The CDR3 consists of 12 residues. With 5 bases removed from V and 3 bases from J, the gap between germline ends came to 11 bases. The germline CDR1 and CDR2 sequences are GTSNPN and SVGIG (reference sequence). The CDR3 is CAWYRRGYEQYF. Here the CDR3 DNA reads TGTGCCTGGTACAGGAGGGGCTACGAGCAGTACTTC.